This T cell receptor beta chain was captured by sequencing in a study of blood T cell repertoires in COVID-19. The wider study: Spain, Italy and the United States supplied samples that represented acute and convalescent COVID-19.

Authors' processing steps: The authors estimated nucleated cell counts from reference gene primer amplification. The table came from immunoSEQ multiplex PCR; TCRdb's copy has only in-frame clones and leaves some out. Clonal size and the V and J genes are those of that table, whereas D and trimming came from the DNA. The repertoire holds 260,000 or so clones, with around 85% as singletons. CDR1 is KGHSH, CDR2 LQKENI, per germline. The V and J ends lost 5 bases and 2 bases, in that order; junction bases with no gene match: 3. The CDR3 totals 13 residues. The receptor's source is a woman aged 50 to 65 who had recovered from COVID-19. Sequencing was performed on PBMCs or T cells enriched from blood (not recorded which). The chain combines TRBV18 with TRBJ2-7, with 7 bases that match TRBD1. The CDR3 bases are TGTGCCAGCTCAACCGGGACAGCCTACGAGCAGTACTTC. This gives the protein CASSTGTAYEQYF.